The 2 T cell receptor beta chains in this list originate from one sample, sequenced in a study of cytomegalovirus exposure and HLA in healthy donors. The study ran its PCR with 60 Vbeta and 13 Jbeta primers. TCRdb's table, derived via immunoSEQ multiplex PCR, lists solely in-frame clones and lacks some. The table lists about 160,000 clones, about four fifths of them singletons. The sample comprised PBMCs. Receptors originate from a male donor in good health and CMV-seropositive.

The sample holds a few counts of this clone. The rearrangement links TRBV6-1 to TRBJ1-2, with D possibly TRBD1 on 6 matching bases. The germline CDR1 and CDR2 sequences are MNHNS and SASEGT. Trimming took off 4 bases at V and 4 bases at J, with 16 bases between the two ends. There are 15 residues in the CDR3. The CDR3 region is CASSGGQQEGYGYTF. The DNA of the CDR3 is TGTGCCAGCAGTGGCGGACAGCAAGAGGGCTATGGCTACACCTTC.

The chain uses TRBV6-6 and TRBJ2-2; weak D call: TRBD2 (5 bases). This CDR3 comprises 14 residues. V was shortened by 7 bases and J by 6 bases, with 15 bases between the two germline ends. Germline loops: CDR1 MNHNY, CDR2 SVGAGI (reference sequence). CDR3 loop: CASIFGVGAGELFF. The CDR3 region has the DNA TGTGCCAGCATCTTCGGGGTTGGGGCCGGGGAGCTGTTTTTT.